These 21 T cell receptor beta chains were sequenced from one sample in a study of blood T cell repertoires in COVID-19. Sequencing was performed with immunoSEQ multiplex PCR; in TCRdb, only in-frame clones are kept and a portion is missing. The sample contains about 480,000 clones, 80% to 90% of which appear only once. The sequencing input was peripheral blood. These receptors originate from a woman aged 25-40 years with acute or convalescent COVID-19.

The genes are TRBV6-5 and TRBJ2-3; weak D call: TRBD2 (6 bases). With 7 bases removed from V and 2 bases from J, the gap between germline ends came to 10 bases. This CDR3 is 13 amino acids long. Germline V gives CDR1 MNHEY, CDR2 SVGAGI. This chain's CDR3 is CASTGGDTDTQYF. DNA of the CDR3: TGTGCCAGCACCGGGGGTGACACAGATACGCAGTATTTT.

This clone was observed a single time. The V call is TRBV6-5, the J call TRBJ1-6; weak D call: TRBD1 (5 bases). The germline gives CDR1 MNHEY, CDR2 SVGAGI. The CDR3 runs to 14 residues. V was shortened by 1 base and J by 9 bases, with 10 bases between the two germline ends. CDR3 bases: TGTGCCAGCAGTTACTTACAGGCCGGTTCACCCCTCCACTTT. Its translation is CASSYLQAGSPLHF.

This chain connects TRBV6-5 to TRBJ1-6; 7 positions agree with TRBD1. V lost 5 bases and J lost 6; bases outside the gene matches: 4. CDR1 is MNHEY, CDR2 SVGAGI, per germline. CDR3 size: 14 residues. The CDR3 loop is CASSRGTVNSPLHF. The CDR3 DNA is TGTGCCAGCAGTAGAGGGACAGTTAATTCACCCCTCCACTTT.

The rearrangement joins TRBV27 to TRBJ2-3; possibly TRBD2 for D (5 bases). Germline CDR1 MNHEY, CDR2 SMNVEV (reference sequence). Between the trimmed V and J ends, which lost 0 bases and 0 bases, there was a span of 7 bases. The length of the CDR3 is 15 residues. This CDR3 reads CASSLSWTSTDTQYF. In nucleotides, the CDR3 is TGTGCCAGCAGTTTATCCTGGACTAGCACAGATACGCAGTATTTT.

The CDR3 loop reads CASRPIAGEDTQYF. Written as DNA, the CDR3 is TGCGCCAGCAGACCGATAGCGGGGGAAGATACGCAGTATTTT. This chain joins TRBV5-1 and TRBJ2-3; 9 bases line up with TRBD2. The CDR3 consists of 14 residues. V lost 5 bases to trimming and J lost 5 bases; unmatched junction nucleotides: 6. The germline CDR1 and CDR2 sequences are SGHRS and YFSETQ.

This clone was seen a single time. This chain uses TRBV5-5 with TRBJ1-2, with 7 bases that match TRBD1. V was pared by 4 bases and J by 4 bases, with 4 bases of the junction left unmatched. This CDR3 comprises 13 residues. The germline gives CDR1 SGHKS, CDR2 YYEKEE (reference sequence). The CDR3 coding sequence is TGTGCCAGCAGCGGGGACAGCCCCTATGGCTACACCTTC. The encoded protein is CASSGDSPYGYTF. The complete variable domain, with remaining parts taken from reference TRBV5-5 and TRBJ1-2, reads DAGVTQSPTHLIKTRGQQVTLRCSPISGHKSVSWYQQVLGQGPQFIFQYYEKEERGRGNFPDRFSARQFPNYSSELNVNALLLGDSALYLCASSGDSPYGYTFGSGTRLTVV.

The chain is built from TRBV6-5 and TRBJ1-5; TRBD1 might be the D (6 bases). Germline loops: CDR1 MNHEY, CDR2 SVGAGI. V was shortened by 10 bases and J by 5 bases, with 18 bases between the two germline ends. CDR3 length: 14 residues. The CDR3: CATYGQPFYQPQHF. CDR3 nucleotide sequence: TGTGCCACCTATGGACAGCCGTTTTATCAGCCCCAGCATTTT.

This chain connects TRBV27 to TRBJ2-3, with D possibly TRBD1 on 5 matching bases. Between the trimmed V and J ends, which lost 5 bases and 2 bases, there was a span of 20 bases. The CDR3 consists of 17 residues. Germline-derived CDR1 and CDR2 are MNHEY and SMNVEV (reference sequence). CDR3 sequence reads: CASSRTQGMVYTDTQYF. CDR3 nucleotide sequence: TGTGCCAGCAGTCGAACTCAGGGTATGGTGTACACAGATACGCAGTATTTT.

This chain joins TRBV7-3 and TRBJ2-3, with D unresolved. The CDR3 covers 15 residues. Germline CDR1 reads SGHTA; CDR2 reads FQGTGA. Trimming took off 2 bases at V and 1 base at J, with 10 bases between the two ends. In DNA form, the CDR3 reads TGTGCCAGCAGCTTATCCAGTACCCGCACAGATACGCAGTATTTT. It is translated as CASSLSSTRTDTQYF.

The gene calls are TRBV12-3 or TRBV12-4 and TRBJ2-3; D gene uncertain. This CDR3 contains 11 residues. Trimming cost V 8 bases and J 4 bases, with 7 bases left between them. The CDR3 DNA reads as TGTGCCAGCTCCTTTGCAGATACGCAGTATTTT. This gives the protein CASSFADTQYF.

The chain employs TRBV9 and TRBJ2-7; maybe TRBD1 (6 bases). V lost 3 bases and J lost 2, with 12 bases in between. Germline CDR1 reads SGDLS; CDR2 reads YYNGEE. The CDR3 spans 14 residues. This CDR3 reads CASSATGTPYEQYF. DNA of the CDR3: TGTGCCAGCAGCGCAACCGGGACACCCTACGAGCAGTACTTC.

The chain combines TRBV2 with TRBJ2-5; 8 bases agree with TRBD2. The CDR3 consists of 17 residues. The V gene's germline CDR1 is SNHLY and CDR2 FYNNEI. The V gene end was trimmed by 3 bases and the J gene end by 5 bases; junction bases not matched to a gene: 14. In DNA, the CDR3 is TGTGCCAGCAGTGACCCAGCCGAGGCGGGGGGTTTGGAGACCCAGTACTTC. It specifies CASSDPAEAGGLETQYF.

This rearrangement joins TRBV19 to TRBJ2-5; D is possibly TRBD2 (5 bases). The CDR3 runs 18 residues. The V gene lost 3 bases and the J gene lost 2 bases, with 22 bases spanning the gap. The germline V gene has CDR1 LNHDA and CDR2 SQIVND (reference sequence). CDR3 protein: CASSMAWRASSYQETQYF. DNA of the CDR3: TGTGCCAGTAGTATGGCCTGGCGGGCTAGCAGCTATCAAGAGACCCAGTACTTC.

The count of this clone is one. V gene TRBV18 combines with J gene TRBJ1-4, with D hard to call. Germline loops: CDR1 KGHSH, CDR2 LQKENI. This CDR3 contains 12 residues. V was clipped by 4 bases and J by 6 bases, with 6 bases between them. The CDR3 DNA follows: TGTGCCAGCTCACAGCAGGATGAAAAACTGTTTTTT. It is translated as CASSQQDEKLFF.

The gene calls are TRBV7-6 and TRBJ2-3; a weak D match, TRBD1 (5 bases). This CDR3 has 14 residues. Trimming left V 5 bases short and J 2 bases short, with 11 bases between. Germline V lookup: CDR1 SGHVS, CDR2 FNYEAQ. The DNA of the CDR3 is TGTGCCAGCAGCAGGCGACAGAACACAGATACGCAGTATTTT. This gives the protein CASSRRQNTDTQYF.

This clone has only a few counts. CDR3 coding DNA: TGTGCCAGTAGTATTTCCGGGTCCTACGAGCAGTACTTC. Protein product: CASSISGSYEQYF. V is TRBV19 and J is TRBJ2-7, with D uncertain. CDR3 size: 13 residues. V shed 3 bases and J shed 1 base, with 7 bases lying between them. Per germline, CDR1 LNHDA and CDR2 SQIVND (reference sequence). Full variable domain (missing parts from reference TRBV19 and TRBJ2-7): DGGITQSPKYLFRKEGQNVTLSCEQNLNHDAMYWYRQDPGQGLRLIYYSQIVNDFQKGDIAEGYSVSREKKESFPLTVTSAQKNPTAFYLCASSISGSYEQYFGPGTRLTVT.

This chain joins TRBV3-1 (or the pseudogene TRBV3-2) and TRBJ1-2; perhaps TRBD1 as D (5 bases). Trimming pared 1 base from V and 6 bases from J, leaving 9 bases between. Germline CDR1 LGHDT, CDR2 YNNKEL (reference sequence). The CDR3 loop spans 13 amino acids. The CDR3 sequence: CASSQGGRDGYTF. In DNA, the CDR3 is TGTGCCAGCAGCCAAGGTGGCAGGGATGGCTACACCTTC.

The V gene is TRBV28, the J gene TRBJ2-3; the match to TRBD2 covers 16 bases. V lost 7 bases and J lost 4; bases outside the gene matches: 8. Germline V gives CDR1 MDHEN, CDR2 SYDVKM. This CDR3 is built from 17 residues. The CDR3 here is CASKGLAGGPLADTQYF. CDR3 coding DNA: TGTGCCAGCAAGGGACTAGCGGGGGGGCCACTCGCAGATACGCAGTATTTT.

The chain joins TRBV7-2 to TRBJ2-5; D may be TRBD2 (6 bases). The V end lost 5 bases, the J end lost 0 bases, and 13 bases lay between the germline ends. This CDR3 spans 15 amino acids. Germline V gene sequence: CDR1 SGHTA, CDR2 FQGNSA. This CDR3 is CASSVSGQHQETQYF. For the CDR3, the DNA is TGTGCCAGCAGCGTTAGCGGCCAACACCAAGAGACCCAGTACTTC.

The genes are TRBV7-6 and TRBJ1-3, with TRBD1 matching 7 bases. The germline V gene has CDR1 SGHVS and CDR2 FNYEAQ. The CDR3 is 19 residues long. J was trimmed by 2 bases and V by 0 bases; bases with no gene match: 13. CDR3 amino acids: CASSLAPTGRSATGNTIYF. In DNA form, the CDR3 reads TGTGCCAGCAGCTTAGCCCCGACAGGGAGGTCGGCTACTGGAAACACCATATATTTT.

In its sample, this clone was seen a few times. This CDR3 reads CASSQDSGGYEQYF. The CDR3 bases are TGCGCCAGCAGCCAAGACTCAGGGGGTTACGAGCAGTACTTC. The chain links TRBV4-1 to TRBJ2-7, with 7 bases matching TRBD1. CDR3 size: 14 residues. V shed 0 bases, J shed 4 bases, and the junction held 3 bases outside the gene matches. In germline, CDR1 is MGHRA, CDR2 YSYEKL.